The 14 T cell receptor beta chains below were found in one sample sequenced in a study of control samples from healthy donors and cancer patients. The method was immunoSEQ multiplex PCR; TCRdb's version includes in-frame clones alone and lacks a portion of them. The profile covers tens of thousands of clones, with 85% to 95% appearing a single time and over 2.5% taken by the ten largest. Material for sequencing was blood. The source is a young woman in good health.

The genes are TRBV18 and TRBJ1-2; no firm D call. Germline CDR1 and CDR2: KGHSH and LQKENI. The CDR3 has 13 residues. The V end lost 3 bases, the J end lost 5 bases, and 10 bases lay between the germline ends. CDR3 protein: CASSPRESYGYTF. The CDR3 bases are TGTGCCAGCTCACCTCGGGAGTCTTATGGCTACACCTTC.

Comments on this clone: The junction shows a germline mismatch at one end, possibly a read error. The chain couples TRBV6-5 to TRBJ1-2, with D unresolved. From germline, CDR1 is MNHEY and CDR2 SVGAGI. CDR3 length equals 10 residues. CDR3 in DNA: TGTGCCAGCTCTAACGATGGCTACACCTTC. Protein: CASSNDGYTF.

CDR3 DNA sequence: TGTGCCAGCAGTTCGAGGTCAGATAATTCACCCCTCCACTTT. The encoded protein is CASSSRSDNSPLHF. The chain employs TRBV6-5 and TRBJ1-6; D gene uncertain. The germline V and J ends were trimmed by 4 bases and 5 bases, with 9 bases remaining between them. The V gene's germline CDR1 is MNHEY and CDR2 SVGAGI. This CDR3 is 14 amino acids long.

The CDR3 DNA sequence: TGTGCCAGCAGCAAAGGACAGGGAAAGCTCGCCAGCAATCAGCCCCAGCATTTT. Its translation: CASSKGQGKLASNQPQHF. The rearrangement joins TRBV21-1 to TRBJ1-5; the tabulated D call, TRBD1, remains unverified against the DNA. TRBV21-1 is shown as a pseudogene. The CDR3 spans 18 residues.

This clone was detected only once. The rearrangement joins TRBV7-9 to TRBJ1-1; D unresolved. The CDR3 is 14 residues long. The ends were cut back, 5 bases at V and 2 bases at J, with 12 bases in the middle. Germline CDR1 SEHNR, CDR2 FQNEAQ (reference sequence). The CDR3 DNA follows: TGTGCCAGCAGCCCCACCCCTAGAAACACTGAAGCTTTCTTT. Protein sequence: CASSPTPRNTEAFF.

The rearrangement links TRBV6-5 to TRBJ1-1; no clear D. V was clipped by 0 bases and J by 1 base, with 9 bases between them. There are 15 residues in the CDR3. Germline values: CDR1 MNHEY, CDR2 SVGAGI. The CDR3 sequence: CASSYSKLPNTEAFF. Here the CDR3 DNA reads TGTGCCAGCAGTTACTCGAAACTTCCGAACACTGAAGCTTTCTTT.

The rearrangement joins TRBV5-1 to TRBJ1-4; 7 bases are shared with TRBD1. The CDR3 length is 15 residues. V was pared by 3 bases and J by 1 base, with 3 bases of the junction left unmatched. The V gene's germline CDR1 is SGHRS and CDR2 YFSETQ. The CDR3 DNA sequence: TGCGCCAGCAGCTCTAGGGGGCAAACTAATGAAAAACTGTTTTTT. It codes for CASSSRGQTNEKLFF.

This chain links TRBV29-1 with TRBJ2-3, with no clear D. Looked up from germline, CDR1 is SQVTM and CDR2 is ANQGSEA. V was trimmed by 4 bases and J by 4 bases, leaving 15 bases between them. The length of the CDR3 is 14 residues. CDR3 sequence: CSVVLDLWADTQYF. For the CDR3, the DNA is TGCAGCGTTGTGCTAGATCTATGGGCAGATACGCAGTATTTT.

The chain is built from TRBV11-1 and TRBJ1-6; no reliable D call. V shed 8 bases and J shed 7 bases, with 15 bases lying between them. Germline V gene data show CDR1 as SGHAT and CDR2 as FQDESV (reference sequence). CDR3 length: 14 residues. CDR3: CASRRGGPNSPLHF. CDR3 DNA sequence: TGTGCCAGCCGCCGAGGAGGACCAAATTCACCCCTCCACTTT.

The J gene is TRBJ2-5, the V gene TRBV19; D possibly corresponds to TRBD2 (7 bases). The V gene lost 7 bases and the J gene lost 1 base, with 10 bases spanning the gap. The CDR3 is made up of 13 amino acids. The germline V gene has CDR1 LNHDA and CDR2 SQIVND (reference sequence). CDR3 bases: TGTGCCAGTAATCGGGGGGCCCAAGAGACCCAGTACTTC. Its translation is CASNRGAQETQYF.

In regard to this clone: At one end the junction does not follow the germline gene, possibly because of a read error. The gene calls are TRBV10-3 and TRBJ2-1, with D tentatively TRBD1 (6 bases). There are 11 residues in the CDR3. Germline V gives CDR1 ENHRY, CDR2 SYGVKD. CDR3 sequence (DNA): TGTGCCGTCAGGGGATTCAATGAGCAGTTCTTC. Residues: CAVRGFNEQFF.

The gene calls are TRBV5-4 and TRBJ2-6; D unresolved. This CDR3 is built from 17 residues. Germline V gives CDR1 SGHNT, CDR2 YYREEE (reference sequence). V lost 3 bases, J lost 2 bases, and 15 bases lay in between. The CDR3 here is CASSSGSHSTGANVLTF. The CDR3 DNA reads TGTGCCAGCAGCTCGGGCTCACATTCGACTGGGGCCAACGTCCTGACTTTC.

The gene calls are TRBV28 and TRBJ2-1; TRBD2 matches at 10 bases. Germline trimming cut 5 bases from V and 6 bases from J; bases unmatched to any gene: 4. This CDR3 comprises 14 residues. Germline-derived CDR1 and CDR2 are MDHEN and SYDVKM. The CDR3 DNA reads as TGTGCCAGCAGTCCTCTAGCGGGGGTCAATGAGCAGTTCTTC. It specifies CASSPLAGVNEQFF.

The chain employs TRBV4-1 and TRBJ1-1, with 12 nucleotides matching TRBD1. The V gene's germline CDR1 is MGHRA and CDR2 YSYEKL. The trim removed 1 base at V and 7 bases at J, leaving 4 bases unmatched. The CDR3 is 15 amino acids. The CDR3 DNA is TGCGCCAGCAGCCAAGGTTGGGACAGGGGGCTTGAAGCTTTCTTT. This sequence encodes CASSQGWDRGLEAFF.